Listed below are T cell receptor beta chains from one sample, sequenced in a study of T cell responses to AZD1222 COVID-19 vaccine. Measured with immunoSEQ multiplex PCR; TCRdb has only the in-frame clones, and not every one. The table has more than 85,000 clones, about 90% seen once. Sequences were derived from peripheral blood, sampled on day 0 of AZD1222 vaccination. The receptors derive from an adult in good health. The conserved cysteine and the conserved F or W are not part of the CDR3 here. A D gene is named only where the DNA matches it firmly.

CDR3	V	J	D
ASRKGTDYGYT	TRBV9	TRBJ1-2	.
ASSLFLQAQETQY	TRBV7-2	TRBJ2-5	.
ASSALQGTSYEQY	TRBV19	TRBJ2-7	TRBD1
ASSLLSGKVDTQY	TRBV7-2	TRBJ2-3	TRBD2
ASSPDRFDTQY	TRBV14	TRBJ2-3	.
ATSVRTGGRRYNEQF	TRBV15	TRBJ2-1	TRBD1
AISESSGHTYEQY	TRBV10-3	TRBJ2-7	.
ASSTHLLSGLRGGQF	TRBV19	TRBJ2-1	.
ASSSGLAGGHEQY	TRBV11-3	TRBJ2-7	TRBD2
ASSYATVNQPQH	TRBV6-2/TRBV6-3	TRBJ1-5	.